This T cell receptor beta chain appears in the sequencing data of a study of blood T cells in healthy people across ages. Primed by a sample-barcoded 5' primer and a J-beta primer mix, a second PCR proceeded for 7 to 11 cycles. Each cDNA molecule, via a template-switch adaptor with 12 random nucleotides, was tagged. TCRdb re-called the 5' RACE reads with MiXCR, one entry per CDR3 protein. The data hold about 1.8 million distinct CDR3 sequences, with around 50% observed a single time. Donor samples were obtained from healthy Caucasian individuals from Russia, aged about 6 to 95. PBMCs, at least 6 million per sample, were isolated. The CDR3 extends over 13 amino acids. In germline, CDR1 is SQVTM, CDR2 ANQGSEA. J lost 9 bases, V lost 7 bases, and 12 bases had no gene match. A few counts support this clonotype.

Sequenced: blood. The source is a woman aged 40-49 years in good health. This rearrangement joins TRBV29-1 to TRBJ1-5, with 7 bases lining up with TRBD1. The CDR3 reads CSGGQADGSPQHF. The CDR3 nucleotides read TGCAGCGGTGGACAGGCGGACGGCTCGCCCCAGCATTTT.